The 14 T cell receptor beta chains given below trace back to one sample, sequenced in a study of T cells in localized non-small cell lung cancer (dated by TCRdb to the early 2020s). Libraries came from the immunoSEQ multiplex PCR assay. TCRdb re-hosts the immuneACCESS table, in-frame sequences only. Its copies lack some clones; in the studies checked, an unresolved V gene accounts for under half of them, and the cause for the rest is not known. The sample includes over 30,000 clones, with 65% to 90% observed a single time. The top ten hold around 4.2% of the sample. The sequences come from peripheral blood, collected before any cancer treatment. The receptors originated from a male donor older than 55 with stage III lung adenocarcinoma.

V usage is TRBV4-2 and J usage is TRBJ1-4; D gene unclear. The V gene's germline CDR1 is LGHNA and CDR2 YNFKEQ. With 0 bases removed from V and 12 bases from J, the gap between germline ends came to 11 bases. The CDR3 length is 13 residues. The CDR3 spells CASSQDPKGELFF. DNA of the CDR3: TGTGCCAGCAGCCAAGACCCCAAAGGAGAACTGTTTTTT.

The rearrangement uses TRBV6-1 and TRBJ2-5, with D unclear. The germline V gene has CDR1 MNHNS and CDR2 SASEGT. The CDR3 consists of 14 residues. Trimming cost V 7 bases and J 1 base, with 13 bases left between them. CDR3 bases: TGTGCCAGCAAGGCTACCTGGGGCCAAGAGACCCAGTACTTC. As protein: CASKATWGQETQYF.

Only a few counts were recorded for this clone. This sequence joins TRBV19 and TRBJ2-4; D is perhaps TRBD1 (6 bases). The ends were cut back, 5 bases at V and 0 bases at J, with 11 bases in the middle. CDR3 length equals 15 residues. The germline CDR1 and CDR2 sequences are LNHDA and SQIVND (reference sequence). The chain's CDR3 is CASSPRGLAKNIQYF. CDR3 in DNA: TGTGCCAGTAGTCCTAGGGGGTTAGCCAAAAACATTCAGTACTTC.

The chain uses TRBV2 and TRBJ1-1; D unresolved. CDR1 and CDR2 from the germline V gene are SNHLY and FYNNEI. V was clipped by 7 bases and J by 0 bases, with 12 bases between them. The CDR3 totals 14 residues. Here the CDR3 reads CASTEGGLNTEAFF. The CDR3 bases are TGTGCCAGCACCGAGGGTGGGTTGAACACTGAAGCTTTCTTT.

This rearrangement joins TRBV5-5 to TRBJ1-2; D not certain. This CDR3 has 14 residues. Germline CDR1 is SGHKS and CDR2 is YYEKEE (reference sequence). V was clipped by 0 bases and J by 9 bases, with 15 bases between them. The CDR3 nucleotides read TGTGCCAGCAGCTTGGCGTCAGGCCTTTGGAGCTACACCTTC. Its protein product is CASSLASGLWSYTF.

The rearrangement joins TRBV28 to TRBJ2-2; 10 bases are shared with TRBD2. The CDR3 is 16 amino acids. Trimming took 4 bases from V and 6 from J; bases not matched to a gene: 8. Germline V gene data show CDR1 as MDHEN and CDR2 as SYDVKM. CDR3 bases: TGTGCCAGCAGTTCCCCCAGCGGGGGGGCTGCCGGGGAGCTGTTTTTT. Translated, it gives CASSSPSGGAAGELFF.

The chain combines TRBV7-2 with TRBJ1-2; D gene ambiguous. CDR1 SGHTA and CDR2 FQGNSA come from the germline V gene. V was shortened by 5 bases and J by 7 bases, with 11 bases between the two germline ends. CDR3 length equals 12 residues. The CDR3 coding sequence is TGTGCCAGCAGCCCCTCCGATAGTGGCTACACCTTC. Translating it yields CASSPSDSGYTF. The full variable domain, completed using reference TRBV7-2 and TRBJ1-2, is GAGVSQSPSNKVTEKGKDVELRCDPISGHTALYWYRQSLGQGLEFLIYFQGNSAPDKSGLPSDRFSAERTGGSVSTLTIQRTQQEDSAVYLCASSPSDSGYTFGSGTRLTVV.

The chain recombines TRBV7-9 with TRBJ1-5; TRBD1 is a possible D gene (6 bases). Germline-derived CDR1 and CDR2 are SEHNR and FQNEAQ (reference sequence). The length of the CDR3 is 12 residues. Deletions cut 7 bases from V and 3 bases from J, with 7 bases between. CDR3 sequence (DNA): TGTGCCAGCAACAGGGACAATCAGCCCCAGCATTTT. It is translated as CASNRDNQPQHF.

The genes are TRBV18 and TRBJ2-1; possibly TRBD1 for D (5 bases). The germline CDR1 and CDR2 sequences are KGHSH and LQKENI. V gave up 3 bases and J gave up 9 bases, with 12 bases separating them. The CDR3 is made up of 13 amino acids. As DNA, the CDR3 is TGTGCCAGCTCACCCCAACGAAGGGGTGAGCAGTTCTTC. Protein product: CASSPQRRGEQFF.

The chain carries TRBV28 and TRBJ2-7; D remains unclear. This CDR3 has 15 residues. The V gene lost 6 bases and the J gene lost 6 bases, with 21 bases spanning the gap. CDR1 is MDHEN, CDR2 SYDVKM, per germline. CDR3 protein: CASRARDSPGLEQYF. The CDR3, as DNA: TGTGCCAGCAGAGCTCGAGACTCTCCCGGGCTCGAGCAGTACTTC.

This chain joins TRBV6-6 and TRBJ1-1; no clear D gene. Germline-derived CDR1 and CDR2 are MNHNY and SVGAGI (reference sequence). V lost 10 bases and J 0 bases, leaving 15 bases between the germline ends. There are 14 residues in the CDR3. The CDR3 DNA follows: TGTGCCACCGCACGGGGAGCGATGAACACTGAAGCTTTCTTT. Amino acids: CATARGAMNTEAFF.

This rearrangement joins TRBV5-4 to TRBJ2-5; D not certain. There are 13 residues in the CDR3. Germline loops: CDR1 SGHNT, CDR2 YYREEE (reference sequence). V lost 3 bases and J lost 2, with 8 bases in between. CDR3 bases: TGTGCCAGCAGCTACTGGAGTCAAGAGACCCAGTACTTC. It translates to CASSYWSQETQYF.

CDR3 coding DNA: TGTGCCAGCAGGACTCAACAGGGGTCTGTTGAAGCTTTCTTT. This encodes CASRTQQGSVEAFF. The rearrangement uses TRBV28 and TRBJ1-1; 7 positions agree with TRBD1. From germline, CDR1 is MDHEN and CDR2 SYDVKM. The CDR3 loop spans 14 amino acids. Trimming removed 6 bases from V and 7 bases from J; junction bases left unmatched: 11.

The rearrangement joins TRBV7-6 to TRBJ2-5; D is unresolved. Between the trimmed V and J ends, which lost 3 bases and 1 base, there was a span of 0 bases. This CDR3 has 11 residues. CDR1 and CDR2 from the germline V gene are SGHVS and FNYEAQ. CDR3 region: CASSFQETQYF. CDR3 sequence (DNA): TGTGCCAGCAGCTTCCAAGAGACCCAGTACTTC.